This T cell receptor beta chain was profiled in a study of blood T cell repertoires in COVID-19. Study background: The United States, Italy and Spain provided the acute and convalescent COVID-19 samples.

Methods used by the authors: From reference gene primer amplification, estimates of nucleated cell counts were derived. Some clones are missing from TCRdb's copy, which holds only in-frame ones; the method was immunoSEQ multiplex PCR. Clonal size and the V and J genes are those of that table, whereas D and trimming came from the DNA. The profile shows 350,000 or so clones, roughly 86% of them singletons. Followed longitudinally, the Seattle patients had been enrolled during active infection. The CDR3 runs to 17 residues. Between the trimmed V and J ends, which lost 6 bases and 1 base, there was a span of 16 bases. CDR1 is SNHLY and CDR2 is FYNNEI in the germline V gene.

V gene TRBV2 combines with J gene TRBJ2-6; tentative D call: TRBD2 (5 bases). The sequencing sample was made of peripheral blood. The sequence came from a woman aged 25 to 39 with COVID-19, enrolled during active disease. The CDR3 sequence: CASRYRDHSSGANVLTF. The CDR3 DNA reads TGTGCCAGCAGGTACCGGGATCACTCTTCTGGGGCCAACGTCCTGACTTTC.